This T cell receptor (beta chain) was documented in a study of early T cells in non-severe SARS-CoV-2 infection. The overall study: Sequencing used unsorted whole-blood bulk RNA, so chains lack pairing. Points from the study as a whole: Private and CD4 specificities were missed by VDJdb matching, which favored anti-spike CD8 responses.

Unique molecular identifiers were affixed to single, distinct cDNA molecules. TCRdb analysed the 5' RACE reads with MiXCR anew, one entry per CDR3 protein. The repertoire holds approximately 30,000 distinct CDR3 sequences, with roughly 7% as singletons. This clonotype was recorded at least ten times. What it recognizes is unknown. The V and J ends lost 3 bases and 0 bases respectively, with 13 bases between them. Germline values: CDR1 DFQATT, CDR2 SNEGSKA (reference sequence). The CDR3 is 15 residues long. The sequence derives from an adult who was a healthcare worker with PCR-confirmed SARS-CoV-2 infection or an uninfected control (not recorded which). The source material was whole blood. The rearrangement joins TRBV20-1 to TRBJ2-3; possibly TRBD1 for D (5 bases). The CDR3 reads CSASIRVSSTDTQYF. The CDR3 DNA reads TGCAGTGCTAGTATCAGGGTATCGAGCACAGATACGCAGTATTTT.